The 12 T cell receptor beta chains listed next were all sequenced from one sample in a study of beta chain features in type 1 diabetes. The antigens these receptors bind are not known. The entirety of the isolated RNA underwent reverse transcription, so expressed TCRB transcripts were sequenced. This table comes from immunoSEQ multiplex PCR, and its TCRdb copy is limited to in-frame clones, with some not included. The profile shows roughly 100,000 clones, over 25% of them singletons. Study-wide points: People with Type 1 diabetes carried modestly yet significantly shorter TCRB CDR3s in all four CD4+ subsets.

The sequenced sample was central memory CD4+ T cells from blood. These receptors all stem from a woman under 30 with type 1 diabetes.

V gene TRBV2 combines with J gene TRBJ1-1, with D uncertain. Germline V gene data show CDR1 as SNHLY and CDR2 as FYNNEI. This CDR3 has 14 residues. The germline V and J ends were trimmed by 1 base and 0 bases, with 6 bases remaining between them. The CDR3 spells CASSEGSLNTEAFF. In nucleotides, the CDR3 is TGTGCCAGCAGTGAAGGGAGTTTGAACACTGAAGCTTTCTTT.

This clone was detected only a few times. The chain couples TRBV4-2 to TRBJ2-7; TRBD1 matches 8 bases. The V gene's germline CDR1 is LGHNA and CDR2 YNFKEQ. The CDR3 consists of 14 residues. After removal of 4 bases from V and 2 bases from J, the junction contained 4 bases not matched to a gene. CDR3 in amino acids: CASSRDRLTYEQYV. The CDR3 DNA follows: TGTGCCAGCAGCCGGGACAGGCTAACCTACGAGCAGTACGTC.

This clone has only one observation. The CDR3 DNA reads as TGCGCCAGCAGCTTGGTGGAGGGAGACATTCAGTACTTC. Translation gives CASSLVEGDIQYF. The chain combines TRBV5-1 with TRBJ2-4; perhaps TRBD2 as D (6 bases). The length of the CDR3 is 13 residues. V lost 0 bases, J lost 8 bases, and 9 bases lay in between. Germline values: CDR1 SGHRS, CDR2 YFSETQ.

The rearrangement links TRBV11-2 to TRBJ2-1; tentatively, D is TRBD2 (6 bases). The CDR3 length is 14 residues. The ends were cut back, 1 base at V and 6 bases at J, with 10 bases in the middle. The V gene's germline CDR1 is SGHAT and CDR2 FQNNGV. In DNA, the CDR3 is TGTGCCAGCAGCTTAGCGGGGACTGCCAATGAGCAGTTCTTC. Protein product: CASSLAGTANEQFF.

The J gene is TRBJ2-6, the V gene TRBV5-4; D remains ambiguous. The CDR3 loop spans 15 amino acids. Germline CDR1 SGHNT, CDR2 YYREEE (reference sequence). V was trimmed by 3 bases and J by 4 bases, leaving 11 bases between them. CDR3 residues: CASSSTQAGANVLTF. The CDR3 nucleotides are TGTGCCAGCAGCTCCACTCAGGCCGGGGCCAACGTCCTGACTTTC.

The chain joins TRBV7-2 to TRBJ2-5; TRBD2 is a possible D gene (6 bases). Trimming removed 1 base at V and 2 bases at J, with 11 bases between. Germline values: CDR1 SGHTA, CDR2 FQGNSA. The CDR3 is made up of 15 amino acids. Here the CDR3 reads CASSLVLAQQETQYF. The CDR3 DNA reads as TGTGCCAGCAGCTTAGTCCTAGCGCAACAAGAGACCCAGTACTTC.

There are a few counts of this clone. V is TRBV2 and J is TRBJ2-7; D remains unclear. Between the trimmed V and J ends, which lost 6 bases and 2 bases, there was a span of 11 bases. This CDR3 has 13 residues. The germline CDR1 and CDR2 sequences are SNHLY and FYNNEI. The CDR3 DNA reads TGTGCCAGCAGCTCTCGACTTGCCTACGAGCAGTACGTC. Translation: CASSSRLAYEQYV.

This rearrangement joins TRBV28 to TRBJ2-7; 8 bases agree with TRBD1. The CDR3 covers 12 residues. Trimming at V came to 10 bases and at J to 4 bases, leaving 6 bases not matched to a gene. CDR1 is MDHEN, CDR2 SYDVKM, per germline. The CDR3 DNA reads TGTGCCACCGGACAGGGTAAATACGAGCAGTACTTC. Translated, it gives CATGQGKYEQYF.

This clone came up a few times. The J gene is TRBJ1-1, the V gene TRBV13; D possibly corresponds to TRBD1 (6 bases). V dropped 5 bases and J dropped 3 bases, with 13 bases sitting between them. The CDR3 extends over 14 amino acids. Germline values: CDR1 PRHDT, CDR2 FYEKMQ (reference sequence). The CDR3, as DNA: TGTGCCAGCAGCCCCCGGCAGGGGCACACTGAAGCTTTCTTT. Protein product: CASSPRQGHTEAFF.

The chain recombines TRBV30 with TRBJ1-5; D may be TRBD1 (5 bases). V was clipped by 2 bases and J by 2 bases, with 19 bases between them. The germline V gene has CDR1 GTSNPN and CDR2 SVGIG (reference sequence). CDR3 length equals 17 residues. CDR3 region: CAWSRGRAISGNQPQHF. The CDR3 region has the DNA TGTGCCTGGAGTCGCGGCAGGGCGATTAGTGGCAATCAGCCCCAGCATTTT.

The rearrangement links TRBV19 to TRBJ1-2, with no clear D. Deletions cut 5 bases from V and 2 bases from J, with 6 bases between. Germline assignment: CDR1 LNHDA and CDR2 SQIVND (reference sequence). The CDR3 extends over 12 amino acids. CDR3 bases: TGTGCCAGTAGTGGCCAAAACTATGGCTACACCTTC. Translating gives CASSGQNYGYTF. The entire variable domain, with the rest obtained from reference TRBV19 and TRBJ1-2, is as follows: DGGITQSPKYLFRKEGQNVTLSCEQNLNHDAMYWYRQDPGQGLRLIYYSQIVNDFQKGDIAEGYSVSREKKESFPLTVTSAQKNPTAFYLCASSGQNYGYTFGSGTRLTVV.

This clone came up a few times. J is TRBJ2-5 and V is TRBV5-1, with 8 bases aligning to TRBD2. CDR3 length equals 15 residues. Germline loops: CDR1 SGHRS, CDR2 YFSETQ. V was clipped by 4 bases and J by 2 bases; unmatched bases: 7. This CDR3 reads CASSPLTSVQETQYF. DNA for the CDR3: TGCGCCAGCAGCCCCCTGACTAGCGTACAAGAGACCCAGTACTTC. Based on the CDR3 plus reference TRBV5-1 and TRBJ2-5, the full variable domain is KAGVTQTPRYLIKTRGQQVTLSCSPISGHRSVSWYQQTPGQGLQFLFEYFSETQRNKGNFPGRFSGRQFSNSRSEMNVSTLELGDSALYLCASSPLTSVQETQYFGPGTRLLVL.